A single sample is the source of the 16 T cell receptor beta chains below, sequenced in a study of molecular identifiers for immune sequencing clone quantification. One entry per CDR3 protein results from TCRdb running MiXCR on the PCR reads. Seen here are a few hundred thousand distinct CDR3 sequences, less than 30% observed once, and the top ten hold approximately 0.76%. The sequenced sample was naive CD8+ T cells from blood, with Jurkat cell RNA spiked in. Indicated subset: FACS-sorted CD8+CD4-CCR7+CD45RA+ naive T cells. Receptors originate from a human donor in good health. Some libraries in this study had Jurkat cell RNA spiked in.

As to this clonotype: One end of the junction is discordant with germline, which a read error may explain. This chain uses TRBV11-2 with TRBJ1-1, with D possibly being TRBD1 (5 bases). The germline V gene has CDR1 SGHAT and CDR2 FQNNGV. The CDR3 totals 17 residues. The CDR3 DNA reads as TGTGCCAGCAGCTTAGGGTATATCGGGGCCGGGAACACTGAAGCTTTCTTC. This gives the protein CASSLGYIGAGNTEAFF.

This clonotype was counted many times. The chain has TRBV20-1 and TRBJ2-7; 7 bases match TRBD2. The V segment lost 0 bases and the J segment 6 bases; nucleotides outside the gene matches: 14. CDR3 length equals 16 residues. Germline assignment: CDR1 DFQATT and CDR2 SNEGSKA (reference sequence). The CDR3 bases are TGCAGTGCTAGAGAGGTGGGGGAGGGCCTTCTTTCCGAGCAGTACTTC. It codes for CSAREVGEGLLSEQYF.

The chain has TRBV6-2 or TRBV6-3 and TRBJ2-5, with 12 positions matching TRBD2. The length of the CDR3 is 16 residues. Trimming took 6 bases from V and 1 from J; bases not matched to a gene: 6. In germline, CDR1 is MNHEY, CDR2 SVGEGT. In DNA, the CDR3 is TGTGCCAGCAGACGACTAGCGGGGGAGATCCAAGAGACCCAGTACTTC. Translated, it gives CASRRLAGEIQETQYF.

As to this clonotype: A much bigger clone sits one base away, suggesting this may be a read error. Here the CDR3 omits its conserved ending phenylalanine or tryptophan, so a read error is the likely source. The rearrangement links TRBV23-1 to TRBJ2-5; 9 positions agree with TRBD1. TRBV23-1 is an ORF; its function is uncertain. Germline trimming cut 4 bases from V and 3 bases from J; bases unmatched to any gene: 6. CDR3 size: 15 residues. Here the CDR3 reads CASSRRTGAKETQYY. DNA for the CDR3: TGCGCCAGCAGTCGGAGGACAGGGGCAAAAGAGACCCAGTACTAC.

In the case of this clonotype: A much larger clone differs from this one at a single base, so this may be a read error. This likely comes from a read error, as the CDR3 has no conserved phenylalanine or tryptophan at its end. This sequence joins TRBV7-2 and TRBJ2-7, with TRBD1 as a possible D gene (6 bases). The CDR3 is 14 residues long. The germline V gene encodes CDR1 SGHTA and CDR2 FQGNSA. V gave up 3 bases and J gave up 4 bases, with 13 bases separating them. This CDR3 reads CASSLGTQGYEQYL. CDR3 in DNA: TGTGCCAGCAGCTTGGGGACACAAGGGTACGAGCAGTACTTG.

The J gene is TRBJ2-7, the V gene TRBV20-1; tentatively, D is TRBD1 (6 bases). V was clipped by 0 bases and J by 2 bases, with 14 bases between them. CDR3 length equals 15 residues. Germline V gives CDR1 DFQATT, CDR2 SNEGSKA (reference sequence). CDR3 residues: CSAREPRRTAYEQYF. The CDR3 DNA reads as TGCAGTGCTAGAGAACCCCGTCGGACAGCCTACGAGCAGTACTTC.

This clonotype was seen only a few times. The J gene is TRBJ2-7, the V gene TRBV7-9; 9 nucleotides agree with TRBD1. The germline gives CDR1 SEHNR, CDR2 FQNEAQ (reference sequence). This CDR3 has 16 residues. V trimming: 4 bases; J trimming: 4 bases; junction bases outside the gene matches: 11. Here the CDR3 DNA reads TGTGCCAGCAGCTCGCCCTCGGGACAGGGTTGGTACGAGCAGTACTTC. Protein sequence: CASSSPSGQGWYEQYF.

This clonotype was detected only a few times. The chain couples TRBV7-9 to TRBJ2-4; 7 nucleotides agree with TRBD1. The CDR3 extends over 16 amino acids. CDR1 is SEHNR and CDR2 is FQNEAQ in the germline V gene (reference sequence). V lost 6 bases and J lost 0; bases outside the gene matches: 8. The CDR3 DNA is TGTGCCAGCAGAGACGGGACAGAACTAGCCAAAAACATTCAGTACTTC. Residues: CASRDGTELAKNIQYF.

The sample holds many counts of this clonotype. The chain links TRBV10-2 to TRBJ2-3; D not certain. Trimming pared 10 bases from V and 2 bases from J, leaving 10 bases between. This CDR3 has 12 residues. Per germline, CDR1 WSHSY and CDR2 SAAADI. CDR3 loop: CAITSATDTQYF. The CDR3 DNA is TGCGCCATCACGAGCGCCACAGATACGCAGTATTTT.

The chain recombines TRBV2 with TRBJ2-7; 9 bases are a match to TRBD2. This CDR3 comprises 15 residues. CDR1 and CDR2 (germline): SNHLY, FYNNEI. V shed 6 bases, J shed 6 bases, and the junction held 12 bases outside the gene matches. The CDR3 coding sequence is TGTGCCAGCAGAGCGGGACTAGCAGATTACTGCGAGCAGTACTTC. Protein: CASRAGLADYCEQYF.

In this sample, this clonotype turned up many times. V gene TRBV20-1 combines with J gene TRBJ2-3; a possible D gene is TRBD1 (7 bases). V was shortened by 3 bases and J by 5 bases, with 18 bases between the two germline ends. There are 15 residues in the CDR3. The V gene's germline CDR1 is DFQATT and CDR2 SNEGSKA (reference sequence). The CDR3 spells CSARPTGRSQDTQYF. CDR3 in DNA: TGCAGTGCTAGGCCGACAGGGAGGTCTCAAGATACGCAGTATTTT.

The chain couples TRBV20-1 to TRBJ2-7; 11 nucleotides line up with TRBD2. The CDR3 is 19 residues long. Germline assignment: CDR1 DFQATT and CDR2 SNEGSKA (reference sequence). V was clipped by 6 bases and J by 0 bases; unmatched bases: 19. For the CDR3, the DNA is TGCAGTGCGGAGCGCTGGGCCGGGACTAGCGGAAGGAGCTCCTACGAGCAGTACTTC. Translated, it gives CSAERWAGTSGRSSYEQYF.

Turning to this clonotype: A much larger clonotype is one base distant, so this may be a read error. CDR3 sequence (DNA): TGCGCCAGCAGCCAATCCAGGGTCGACAAGCAGTACTTC. It specifies CASSQSRVDKQYF. The chain is built from TRBV4-1 and TRBJ2-7, with D perhaps TRBD1 (5 bases). Germline V gene sequence: CDR1 MGHRA, CDR2 YSYEKL. The CDR3 has 13 amino acids. V lost 2 bases and J 8 bases, leaving 13 bases between the germline ends.

In DNA, the CDR3 is TGTGCCAGCAGCGATGGAGGGTCAGGCTTTGGTTACGACAATGAAAAACTGTTTTTT. It yields the protein CASSDGGSGFGYDNEKLFF. The chain employs TRBV9 and TRBJ1-4, with no clear D. Trimming shortened V by 3 bases and J by 5 bases, and 26 bases separated the two germline ends. The CDR3 has 19 amino acids. Looked up from germline, CDR1 is SGDLS and CDR2 is YYNGEE.

The chain employs TRBV7-9 and TRBJ1-2; D gene unclear. CDR3 length: 18 residues. The germline gives CDR1 SEHNR, CDR2 FQNEAQ (reference sequence). The germline V and J ends were trimmed by 5 bases and 0 bases, with 22 bases remaining between them. The CDR3 sequence: CASSPTPGIDPPNYGYTF. In nucleotides, the CDR3 is TGTGCCAGCAGCCCGACACCGGGAATAGACCCTCCTAACTATGGCTACACCTTC.

There are a few counts of this clonotype. V gene TRBV20-1 combines with J gene TRBJ2-7, with TRBD2 matching 15 bases. There are 16 residues in the CDR3. V lost 0 bases to trimming and J lost 4 bases; unmatched junction nucleotides: 4. CDR1 is DFQATT, CDR2 SNEGSKA, per germline (reference sequence). The CDR3 DNA follows: TGCAGTGCTAGAGATAGGACTAGCGGGAGGGTTTACGAGCAGTACTTC. This encodes CSARDRTSGRVYEQYF.